The clone carrying this T cell receptor (beta chain) was detected many times. Its antigen remains unknown. The data were obtained in a study of T cells in Graves' hyperthyroidism and ophthalmopathy. Study-wide background: Before any treatment, at initial diagnosis, peripheral blood was collected.

Ophthalmopathy patients had moderate-to-severe active disease, CAS ≥3, NOSPECS ≥4, and disease duration under 3 months. In making diagnoses, clinical symptoms, serum thyroxine and TRAb, thyroid ultrasound and orbital computed tomography were all used. Template material for amplifying TCR beta CDR3 regions consisted of RNA transcripts. An initial round of RT-PCR targeting the TCR CDR3 relied on the HTBI primer set. TCRdb re-derived calls from the multiplex PCR reads in MiXCR, one entry per CDR3 protein. Among approximately 300,000 distinct CDR3 sequences, more than 15% were seen once, and the ten largest hold about 50%. General observations from the study: A median approximately 6.5 months before onset, the model predicted ophthalmopathy.

This receptor was obtained from a woman aged 60-70 years with Graves' ophthalmopathy. The material sequenced was blood.

CDR3 amino acids: CASRRTGTGGGGYTF. The CDR3 DNA sequence: TGTGCCAGCAGGCGAACCGGGACAGGGGGCGGAGGCTACACCTTC. V usage is TRBV6-1 and J usage is TRBJ1-2, with 12 positions matching TRBD1. The CDR3 length is 15 residues. From germline, CDR1 is MNHNS and CDR2 SASEGT. The V and J ends lost 6 bases and 8 bases, in that order; junction bases with no gene match: 10.